The 11 T cell receptor beta chains presented below share a single source sample, sequenced in a study of blood T cell repertoires in COVID-19. Using immunoSEQ multiplex PCR, the repertoire was profiled, and TCRdb retains in-frame clones only, with some absent. The sample contains 100,000 to 150,000 clones, roughly nine tenths of which appear only once. The sequenced material came from peripheral blood. The receptor source for this set is a man aged 50-60 years with COVID-19, enrolled during active disease.

This rearrangement joins TRBV28 to TRBJ1-1, with unresolved D. The CDR3 consists of 14 residues. Per germline, CDR1 MDHEN and CDR2 SYDVKM. Trimming pared 6 bases from V and 1 base from J, leaving 12 bases between. CDR3 DNA sequence: TGTGCCAGCAGCGACCGGGTCGGGAACACTGAAGCTTTCTTT. It translates to CASSDRVGNTEAFF. The whole variable domain, remainder taken from reference TRBV28 and TRBJ1-1, is DVKVTQSSRYLVKRTGEKVFLECVQDMDHENMFWYRQDPGLGLRLIYFSYDVKMKEKGDIPEGYSVSREKKERFSLILESASTNQTSMYLCASSDRVGNTEAFFGQGTRLTVV.

The chain combines TRBV11-2 with TRBJ2-3, with D possibly being TRBD2 (5 bases). This CDR3 spans 17 amino acids. The germline V gene has CDR1 SGHAT and CDR2 FQNNGV. Trimming pared 1 base from V and 1 base from J, leaving 15 bases between. CDR3 nucleotide sequence: TGTGCCAGCAGCTTAGGTGCCGCTAGCTTGGGCACAGATACGCAGTATTTT. Protein product: CASSLGAASLGTDTQYF.

V and J are TRBV7-2 and TRBJ2-7; TRBD2 matches 9 bases. CDR3 length equals 15 residues. Trimming removed 2 bases from V and 5 bases from J; junction bases left unmatched: 7. Germline V gene sequence: CDR1 SGHTA, CDR2 FQGNSA. This chain's CDR3 is CASSLTGLAYHEQYF. CDR3 sequence (DNA): TGTGCCAGCAGCTTAACGGGACTAGCATACCACGAGCAGTACTTC. Supplemented by reference TRBV7-2 and TRBJ2-7, the full variable domain reads GAGVSQSPSNKVTEKGKDVELRCDPISGHTALYWYRQSLGQGLEFLIYFQGNSAPDKSGLPSDRFSAERTGGSVSTLTIQRTQQEDSAVYLCASSLTGLAYHEQYFGPGTRLTVT.

Notes on this clone: The same CDR3 also results from other DNA sequences found in this sample. This chain joins TRBV5-1 and TRBJ2-2; the match to TRBD1 covers 8 bases. Germline assignment: CDR1 SGHRS and CDR2 YFSETQ. The CDR3 consists of 15 residues. Trimming removed 2 bases from V and 2 bases from J; junction bases left unmatched: 2. The CDR3 is CASSLGQGNTGELFF. The CDR3 nucleotides read TGCGCCAGCAGCTTAGGACAGGGTAACACCGGGGAGCTGTTTTTT.

To note about this clone: Sequence at one end of the junction differs from germline and may be a read error. DNA for the CDR3: TGTGCCAGCAGCATAGACAGGGGGCATTACAATGAGCAGTTCTTC. Encoded protein: CASSIDRGHYNEQFF. The rearrangement uses TRBV11-2 and TRBJ2-1; 10 nucleotides match TRBD1. The germline V gene has CDR1 SGHAT and CDR2 FQNNGV. The CDR3 is 15 residues long.

The rearrangement joins TRBV5-5 to TRBJ1-2, with D hard to call. This CDR3 spans 12 amino acids. Germline CDR1 is SGHKS and CDR2 is YYEKEE (reference sequence). V was clipped by 1 base and J by 5 bases, with 6 bases between them. As DNA, the CDR3 is TGTGCCAGCAGCTTGAGCGGGTATGGCTACACCTTC. Protein sequence: CASSLSGYGYTF.

V usage is TRBV7-2 and J usage is TRBJ2-3, with 10 bases identical to TRBD2. The J segment lost 4 bases and the V segment lost 2 bases, leaving 0 bases of the junction unmatched. This CDR3 comprises 14 residues. From germline, CDR1 is SGHTA and CDR2 FQGNSA. CDR3 amino acids: CASSLTSGADTQYF. The CDR3 nucleotides read TGTGCCAGCAGCTTAACTAGCGGGGCAGATACGCAGTATTTT.

The CDR3 coding sequence is TGTGCCAGCAAGGGAGGCCCAAGCACAGATACGCAGTATTTT. Amino acid sequence: CASKGGPSTDTQYF. V gene TRBV2 combines with J gene TRBJ2-3, with a tentative D call TRBD2 (6 bases). CDR1 is SNHLY, CDR2 FYNNEI, per germline. Trimming took off 7 bases at V and 0 bases at J, with 11 bases between the two ends. CDR3 length: 14 amino acids.

The rearrangement links TRBV7-9 to TRBJ1-2, with no clear D. This CDR3 has 15 amino acids. Germline-derived CDR1 and CDR2 are SEHNR and FQNEAQ (reference sequence). The V end lost 5 bases, the J end lost 5 bases, and 18 bases lay between the germline ends. The CDR3 protein is CASSSGLGQYYGYTF. The CDR3 nucleotides are TGTGCCAGCAGCAGCGGTTTGGGCCAGTATTATGGCTACACCTTC.

This chain joins TRBV12-3 or TRBV12-4 and TRBJ2-1; D unresolved. V dropped 4 bases and J dropped 6 bases, with 4 bases sitting between them. The CDR3 extends over 11 amino acids. The CDR3 region is CASSSINEQFF. The CDR3 nucleotides are TGTGCCAGCAGTTCCATCAATGAGCAGTTCTTC.

V usage is TRBV3-1 (or the pseudogene TRBV3-2) and J usage is TRBJ2-1; D perhaps matches TRBD2 (5 bases). V lost 1 base and J 10 bases, leaving 11 bases between the germline ends. CDR1 is LGHDT and CDR2 is YNNKEL in the germline V gene (reference sequence). The CDR3 covers 13 residues. The CDR3 DNA sequence: TGTGCCAGCAGCCAAGCCCGGGGTGGCGAGCAGTTCTTC. It is translated as CASSQARGGEQFF.